These T cell receptor beta chains were read from a single sample in a study of CD8+ T cells in alopecia areata. Sequencing was performed with immunoSEQ multiplex PCR; in TCRdb, only in-frame clones are kept and a portion is missing. The table records 35,000 to 45,000 clones, just under 95% of them present only once. Specimen: CD8+ T cells sorted from blood, collected at week 24, from a patient treated with tofacitinib. The source of these receptors is a human donor with alopecia areata. Both conserved end residues are part of each CDR3. D genes are given only for firm matches. Clone size is not always given. Where it is, it says once, few, many or a class for expanded clones.

clone_size,d_call,j_call,v_call,cdr3_aa,cdr3_nt
.,.,TRBJ2-7,TRBV6-6,CASSYEASEQYF,TGTGCCAGCAGTTACGAGGCCTCGGAGCAGTACTTC
.,.,TRBJ2-1,TRBV5-6,CASSIRGYNEQFF,TGTGCCAGCAGCATCCGGGGATACAATGAGCAGTTCTTC
once,.,TRBJ2-2,TRBV27,CASSLFSGTGELFF,TGTGCCAGCAGTTTATTTTCCGGCACCGGGGAGCTGTTTTTT
.,.,TRBJ2-1,TRBV4-1,CASSQQQRFVEFF,TGCGCCAGCAGCCAACAACAGAGATTCGTGGAGTTCTTC
.,.,TRBJ2-7,TRBV11-2,CASSLPRMKQYF,TGTGCCAGCAGCTTACCCCGGATGAAGCAGTACTTC
.,.,TRBJ2-5,TRBV30,CAWMGGRGVQETQYF,TGTGCCTGGATGGGGGGCAGGGGAGTCCAAGAGACCCAGTACTTC
.,.,TRBJ2-7,TRBV10-3,CAISDRSTYEQYF,TGTGCCATCAGCGACAGATCGACCTACGAGCAGTACTTC
.,TRBD2,TRBJ2-7,TRBV5-1,CASSTGLADSYEQYF,TGCGCCAGCAGCACGGGACTAGCGGACTCCTACGAGCAGTACTTC
.,.,TRBJ2-7,TRBV12-5,CASGSLGVHEQYF,TGTGCTAGTGGCTCGTTGGGGGTCCACGAGCAGTACTTC
.,.,TRBJ1-5,TRBV19,CASSIPTDYQPQHF,TGTGCCAGTAGTATCCCCACAGATTATCAGCCCCAGCATTTT
.,TRBD1,TRBJ2-3,TRBV6-5,CASSYSGTGDTDTQYF,TGTGCCAGCAGTTACTCGGGGACAGGGGACACAGATACGCAGTATTTT
.,.,TRBJ2-6,TRBV5-5,CASSLDVSGANVLTF,TGTGCCAGCAGCTTGGATGTTTCTGGGGCCAACGTCCTGACTTTC
.,.,TRBJ2-3,TRBV28,CASSRAHNPDTQYF,TGTGCCAGCAGTAGGGCCCACAACCCAGATACGCAGTATTTT
.,.,TRBJ2-7,TRBV7-9,CASSLGTAGKVEQYF,TGTGCCAGCAGCTTAGGGACCGCTGGCAAAGTAGAGCAGTACTTC
.,.,TRBJ2-1,TRBV7-9,CASSITGREQFF,TGTGCCAGCAGTATAACGGGGCGTGAGCAGTTCTTC
once,.,TRBJ2-1,TRBV11-1,CASSLLGNSYNEQFF,TGTGCCAGCAGCTTATTGGGGAACTCCTACAATGAGCAGTTCTTC
.,TRBD2,TRBJ2-3,TRBV7-6,CASSYPSGSTDTQYF,TGTGCCAGCAGCTACCCTAGCGGAAGCACAGATACGCAGTATTTT
once,.,TRBJ2-7,TRBV27,CASSPRSGEQYF,TGTGCCAGCAGTCCCAGGTCAGGCGAGCAGTACTTC
.,.,TRBJ2-3,TRBV5-1,CASSVGAGDTQYF,TGCGCCAGCAGCGTGGGCGCAGGAGATACGCAGTATTTT
.,TRBD1,TRBJ2-6,TRBV28,CASPTPDRLWTNVLTF,TGTGCCAGCCCTACGCCGGACAGGCTGTGGACCAACGTCCTGACTTTC
.,TRBD2,TRBJ2-5,TRBV7-9,CASNPLGGGDQETQYF,TGTGCCAGCAACCCCCTGGGCGGGGGGGATCAAGAGACCCAGTACTTC
.,TRBD1,TRBJ2-1,TRBV29-1,CSVVQGINEQFF,TGCAGCGTTGTACAGGGGATTAATGAGCAGTTCTTC
.,.,TRBJ2-2,TRBV10-3,CANWAENTGELFF,TGTGCCAACTGGGCAGAAAACACCGGGGAGCTGTTTTTT
once,.,TRBJ2-3,TRBV5-4,CASSFGADTQYF,TGTGCCAGCAGCTTCGGCGCAGATACGCAGTATTTT
.,.,TRBJ2-7,TRBV7-2,CASSEFGQSYEQYF,TGTGCCAGCAGCGAATTCGGACAGTCCTACGAGCAGTACTTC
.,TRBD2,TRBJ2-7,TRBV27,CASSLDSGSYEQYF,TGTGCCAGCAGTTTAGATAGCGGGTCCTACGAGCAGTACTTC
.,TRBD1,TRBJ2-1,TRBV4-3,CASSQPSGTGGEQFF,TGCGCCAGCAGCCAACCTTCTGGGACAGGCGGTGAGCAGTTCTTC
.,TRBD1,TRBJ2-3,TRBV29-1,CSVRDRDTDTQYF,TGCAGCGTGAGGGACAGAGACACAGATACGCAGTATTTT
.,.,TRBJ2-5,TRBV29-1,CSVPSGQGTQYF,TGCAGCGTCCCTAGTGGTCAAGGGACCCAGTACTTC
.,.,TRBJ2-3,TRBV27,CASISTDTQYF,TGTGCCAGCATATCCACAGATACGCAGTATTTT
.,TRBD2,TRBJ2-1,TRBV7-2,CASSLGASGVLGEQFF,TGTGCCAGCAGCTTAGGGGCTAGCGGGGTGTTAGGTGAGCAGTTCTTC
.,.,TRBJ2-7,TRBV5-6,CASSRNRPLSSYEQYF,TGTGCCAGCAGCCGGAACCGACCCCTCAGCTCCTACGAGCAGTACTTC
few,TRBD2,TRBJ2-5,TRBV7-2,CASRLGLAEETQYF,TGTGCCAGCAGACTAGGACTAGCGGAAGAGACCCAGTACTTC
.,.,TRBJ1-1,TRBV21-1,CASSKRGREGTEAFF,TGTGCCAGCAGCAAAAGAGGCAGGGAAGGGACTGAAGCTTTCTTT
.,.,TRBJ2-2,TRBV29-1,CSALIGVGELFF,TGCAGCGCCCTCATAGGGGTCGGGGAGCTGTTTTTT
.,TRBD1,TRBJ2-7,TRBV18,CASSPPYAGGDEQYF,TGTGCCAGCTCACCACCGTACGCAGGGGGCGACGAGCAGTACTTC
.,.,TRBJ2-3,TRBV25-1,CASSWGGHTQYF,TGTGCCAGCAGTTGGGGCGGACATACGCAGTATTTT
.,.,TRBJ2-5,TRBV2,CASSPTLQLTQETQYF,TGTGCCAGCAGTCCCACTTTACAGTTGACACAAGAGACCCAGTACTTC
.,.,TRBJ1-4,TRBV29-1,CSVEDPLSERKLFF,TGCAGCGTTGAAGATCCCTTATCTGAAAGGAAACTGTTTTTT
.,TRBD2,TRBJ2-3,TRBV30,CAAFLAGGPTDTQYF,TGTGCCGCTTTTTTAGCGGGGGGGCCCACAGATACGCAGTATTTT
.,.,TRBJ2-1,TRBV28,CASRSDLSSYNEQFF,TGTGCCAGCAGGTCTGACCTTAGCTCCTACAATGAGCAGTTCTTC
.,.,TRBJ2-2,TRBV29-1,CSVYDDTGELFF,TGCAGCGTCTACGACGACACCGGGGAGCTGTTTTTT
.,.,TRBJ2-1,TRBV6-5,CASSYTPAGSYNEQFF,TGTGCCAGCAGTTACACACCGGCGGGTTCTTACAATGAGCAGTTCTTC
.,.,TRBJ2-3,TRBV27,CASSLLTPDTQYF,TGTGCCAGCAGTTTATTGACCCCAGATACGCAGTATTTT
.,TRBD2,TRBJ2-5,TRBV27,CASSLSPGLAGGETQYF,TGTGCCAGCAGTTTATCCCCGGGACTAGCGGGGGGAGAGACCCAGTACTTC
.,TRBD1,TRBJ2-2,TRBV19,CASSASRDRVRRGELFF,TGTGCCAGTAGTGCGTCCCGGGACAGGGTTCGGCGCGGGGAGCTGTTTTTT
.,TRBD1,TRBJ2-7,TRBV29-1,CSVTGGYEQYF,TGCAGCGTCACAGGGGGCTACGAGCAGTACTTC
.,.,TRBJ2-7,TRBV27,CASSPGDRTYEQYF,TGTGCCAGCAGTCCGGGGGACAGAACCTACGAGCAGTACTTC
.,.,TRBJ2-7,TRBV29-1,CSVTGNSYEQYF,TGCAGCGTCACAGGGAATTCCTACGAGCAGTACTTC
.,.,TRBJ2-7,TRBV27,CASSLRGSEQYF,TGTGCCAGCAGTTTACGGGGTTCCGAGCAGTACTTC
.,.,TRBJ2-1,TRBV5-6,CASSQSGSREQFF,TGTGCCAGCAGCCAGTCGGGCTCCCGGGAGCAGTTCTTC
.,.,TRBJ2-7,TRBV5-4,CASSVRDSVPYEQYF,TGTGCCAGCAGCGTGCGGGACAGCGTCCCTTACGAGCAGTACTTC
.,.,TRBJ2-1,TRBV7-3,CASSSEAYNEQFF,TGTGCCAGCAGCTCGGAGGCCTACAATGAGCAGTTCTTC
.,TRBD1,TRBJ1-5,TRBV6-1,CASRTPRNRGQPQHF,TGTGCCAGCAGGACCCCGAGGAACAGGGGTCAGCCCCAGCATTTT
.,.,TRBJ2-2,TRBV27,CASSLGRAGELFF,TGTGCCAGCAGTTTAGGGCGGGCCGGGGAGCTGTTTTTT